This paragraph reports one T cell receptor beta chain. The data were obtained in a study of blood T cell repertoires in COVID-19. The overall study: The United States, Italy and Spain were the sources of the acute and convalescent COVID-19 samples.

The authors' processing: Reference gene primer amplification gave estimated nucleated cell counts. Clones were sequenced by immunoSEQ multiplex PCR, and TCRdb holds only the in-frame ones, with some missing. Clone size and the V and J calls come from that table; the DNA yielded D and trimming. Of 40,000 to 55,000 clones in the sample, around 89% are singletons; the top ten hold about 2%. This clonotype was sampled from a human donor in a cohort sampled during active COVID-19. What was sequenced was peripheral blood.

The CDR3, as DNA: TGCAGCGTGAACGGACAGGGCTACACCGGGGAGCTGTTTTTT. Translation: CSVNGQGYTGELFF. The rearrangement joins TRBV29-1 to TRBJ2-2, with 8 nucleotides matching TRBD1. Germline V CDR1 and CDR2: SQVTM, ANQGSEA. This CDR3 spans 14 amino acids. The J segment lost 3 bases and the V segment lost 6 bases, leaving 6 bases of the junction unmatched.